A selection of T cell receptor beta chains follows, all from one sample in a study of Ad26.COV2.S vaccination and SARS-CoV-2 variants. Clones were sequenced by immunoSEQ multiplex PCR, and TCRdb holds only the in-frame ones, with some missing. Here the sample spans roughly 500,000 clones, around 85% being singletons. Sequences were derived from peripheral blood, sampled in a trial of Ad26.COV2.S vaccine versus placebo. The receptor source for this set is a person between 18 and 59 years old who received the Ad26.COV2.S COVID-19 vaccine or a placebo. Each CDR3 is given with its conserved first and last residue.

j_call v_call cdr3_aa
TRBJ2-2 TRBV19 CASSPTGSPTGELFF
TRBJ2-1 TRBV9 CASSHGGAGNEQFF
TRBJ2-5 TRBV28 CATTTNRGETQYF
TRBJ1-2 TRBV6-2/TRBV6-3 CASTPRGRGYGYTF
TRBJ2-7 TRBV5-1 CASSSRDRGYEQYF
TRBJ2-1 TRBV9 CASSVASANEQFF
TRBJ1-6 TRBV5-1 CASSLAAGGGSNSPLHF
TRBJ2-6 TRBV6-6 CASRYGGSGANVLTF
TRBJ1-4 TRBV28 CASSMGGPNEKLFF
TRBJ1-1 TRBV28 CASSLVNMNTEAFF
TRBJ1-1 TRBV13 CASSPRDGNTEAFF
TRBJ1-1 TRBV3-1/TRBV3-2 CASSLGTGNTEAFF
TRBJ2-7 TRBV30 CAWKQGSYEQYF
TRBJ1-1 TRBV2 CASSGTGGGNTEAFF